The clone carrying this T cell receptor (beta chain) was counted a few times. At one end the junction does not follow the germline gene, possibly because of a read error. From germline, CDR1 is DFQATT and CDR2 SNEGSKA (reference sequence). The CDR3 covers 13 residues. The source of the sample is a study of early T cells in non-severe SARS-CoV-2 infection. Researchers attached unique molecular identifiers to individual cDNA molecules. TCRdb fed the 5' RACE reads into MiXCR, producing one record per CDR3 protein. The repertoire consists of about 46,000 distinct CDR3 sequences, with roughly a tenth occurring once and the leading ten covering 5.3%.

The source was whole blood, collected at baseline. The chain couples TRBV20-1 to TRBJ2-5, with D possibly being TRBD1 or TRBD2 (5 bases each). This clonotype was obtained from an adult who was a healthcare worker with PCR-confirmed SARS-CoV-2 infection or an uninfected control (not recorded which). Here the CDR3 reads CSAAGDRAEAQYF. The CDR3 region has the DNA TGCAGCGCTGCCGGGGACCGCGCAGAGGCCCAGTACTTC.